This TCR beta chain stems from a study of PD-L1 blockade in urothelial cancer. Study information: About 85% of the roughly 30 patients were males with bladder-origin urothelial cancer. Median blood clonality was roughly 0.072, with around 83,000 unique TCRs.

CDR3 length equals 16 residues. Per germline, CDR1 SGHAT and CDR2 FQNNGV. The J segment lost 6 bases and the V segment lost 0 bases, leaving 8 bases of the junction unmatched. Measured with immunoSEQ multiplex PCR; TCRdb has only the in-frame clones, and not every one. The sample yields approximately 37,000 clones, around 88% seen once. Diagnoses among patients were locally advanced or metastatic urothelial carcinoma. The sequence derives from a man aged 60 to 75 with urothelial cancer. Specimen: PBMCs, collected around atezolizumab (anti-PD-L1) treatment. The V gene is TRBV11-2, the J gene TRBJ2-7; 10 positions match TRBD2. In DNA form, the CDR3 reads TGTGCCAGCAGCTTAGATCCCCTAGCGGGGGCCATCGAGCAGTACTTC. This encodes CASSLDPLAGAIEQYF.